These T cell receptor beta chains were read from a single sample in a study of cytomegalovirus exposure and HLA in healthy donors. TCRdb's table, derived via immunoSEQ multiplex PCR, lists solely in-frame clones and lacks some. The table lists some 130,000 clones, roughly 78% of them singletons. Specimen: PBMCs. Receptors originate from a man younger than 40 in good health. Both conserved end residues are part of each CDR3. D genes are given only for firm matches. Only part of the rows carry a size: once, few, many, or a class if the clone is expanded.

TRBV21-1	.	.	TRBJ2-3	CASSKTSGTDTQYF	TGTGCCAGCAGCAAGACTAGCGGCACAGATACGCAGTATTTT
TRBV7-6	TRBD1	.	TRBJ1-1	CASSARQGGDTEAFF	TGTGCCAGCAGCGCCCGACAGGGGGGGGACACTGAAGCTTTCTTT
TRBV2	TRBD2	.	TRBJ2-1	CASSLSGLAGHEQFF	TGTGCCAGCAGCCTATCAGGACTAGCGGGCCATGAGCAGTTCTTC
TRBV2	.	.	TRBJ1-5	CASSEGPFDISNQPQHF	TGTGCCAGCAGTGAAGGACCGTTCGACATTAGCAATCAGCCCCAGCATTTT
TRBV7-9	.	few	TRBJ2-5	CASSFRAGLTETQYF	TGTGCCAGCAGCTTCAGGGCAGGCCTCACGGAGACCCAGTACTTC
TRBV30	.	.	TRBJ2-1	CAWSVLGGEQFF	TGTGCCTGGAGTGTATTGGGAGGTGAGCAGTTCTTC
TRBV12-5	.	.	TRBJ1-5	CASGEVPGAGVKPQHF	TGTGCTAGTGGTGAGGTCCCGGGCGCAGGGGTTAAGCCCCAGCATTTT
TRBV30	TRBD2	.	TRBJ2-3	CAWIGPGGDTQYF	TGTGCCTGGATAGGCCCCGGGGGGGATACGCAGTATTTT
TRBV2	.	.	TRBJ2-1	CASSEASPFNEQFF	TGTGCCAGCAGTGAAGCGAGCCCCTTTAATGAGCAGTTCTTC
TRBV28	TRBD2	once	TRBJ2-3	CASSTLAGQLISTDTQYF	TGTGCCAGCAGTACTCTAGCGGGGCAGCTTATAAGCACAGATACGCAGTATTTT
TRBV29-1	TRBD2	once	TRBJ2-1	CSVLAGGPDEQFF	TGCAGCGTTTTAGCGGGAGGGCCCGATGAGCAGTTCTTC
TRBV9	.	.	TRBJ1-1	CASSPRSGVWQNTEAFF	TGTGCCAGCAGCCCCCGAAGCGGGGTATGGCAGAACACTGAAGCCTTCTTT
TRBV28	.	.	TRBJ1-5	CASSLWGPIGQAQHF	TGTGCCAGCAGTTTATGGGGCCCCATTGGTCAGGCCCAGCATTTT
TRBV10-3	TRBD1	once	TRBJ2-5	CAISESGQGASETQYF	TGTGCCATCAGTGAGTCGGGACAGGGGGCTTCGGAGACCCAGTACTTC
TRBV18	.	.	TRBJ2-1	CASSPPYSRYNEQFF	TGTGCCAGCTCACCCCCTTACTCCAGGTACAATGAGCAGTTCTTC
TRBV21-1	.	.	TRBJ2-2	CASRKSGTGGISTGELFF	TGTGCCAGCAGGAAGTCCGGGACAGGGGGTATCAGCACCGGGGAGCTGTTTTTT
TRBV11-3	.	.	TRBJ2-2	CASSLGASTGELFF	TGTGCCAGCAGCTTAGGGGCTTCCACCGGGGAGCTGTTTTTT
TRBV7-2	.	.	TRBJ2-3	CASSYESYTQYF	TGTGCCAGCAGCTATGAGAGTTATACGCAGTATTTT
TRBV9	TRBD1	once	TRBJ2-1	CASRGQAYNEQFF	TGTGCCAGCAGGGGACAGGCCTACAATGAGCAGTTCTTC
TRBV27	TRBD1	.	TRBJ1-2	CASSPQGGNYGYTF	TGTGCCAGCAGTCCCCAGGGGGGTAACTATGGCTACACCTTC
TRBV19	.	once	TRBJ1-1	CASSIGQNMNTEAFF	TGTGCCAGTAGTATAGGACAGAACATGAACACTGAAGCTTTCTTT
TRBV5-1	.	.	TRBJ2-2	CASSLAPGTGELFF	TGCGCCAGCAGCTTGGCCCCGGGTACCGGGGAGCTGTTTTTT
TRBV7-3	TRBD2	.	TRBJ2-7	CASSVSGSPLDEQYF	TGTGCCAGCAGCGTTAGCGGGAGCCCCCTTGACGAGCAGTACTTC
TRBV7-9	TRBD2	.	TRBJ2-1	CASSPRTSGGQVNEQFF	TGTGCCAGCAGCCCCCGGACTAGCGGAGGCCAGGTCAATGAGCAGTTCTTC
TRBV14	.	.	TRBJ1-5	CASSQQGGGNQPQHF	TGTGCCAGCAGCCAACAAGGGGGTGGCAATCAGCCCCAGCATTTT
TRBV5-1	TRBD1	.	TRBJ2-1	CASRPGGAYNEQFF	TGCGCCAGCCGCCCAGGGGGAGCCTACAATGAGCAGTTCTTC
TRBV7-2	TRBD1	.	TRBJ1-2	CASSNRDRNGYTF	TGTGCCAGCAGTAACCGGGACAGGAACGGCTACACCTTC
TRBV7-2	TRBD1	.	TRBJ2-5	CASSSMGQGETQYF	TGTGCCAGCAGCTCGATGGGACAGGGGGAGACCCAGTACTTC
TRBV7-3	TRBD2	.	TRBJ2-7	CASSRSGAGSYEQYF	TGTGCCAGCAGCCGAAGCGGGGCGGGCTCCTACGAGCAGTACTTC